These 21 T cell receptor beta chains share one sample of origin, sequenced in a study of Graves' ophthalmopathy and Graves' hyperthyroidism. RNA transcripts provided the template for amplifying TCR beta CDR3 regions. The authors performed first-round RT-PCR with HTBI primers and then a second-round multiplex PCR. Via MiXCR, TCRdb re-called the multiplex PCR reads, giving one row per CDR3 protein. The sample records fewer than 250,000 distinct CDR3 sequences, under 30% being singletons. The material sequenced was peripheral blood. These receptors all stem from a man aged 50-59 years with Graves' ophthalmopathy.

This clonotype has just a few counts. The CDR3 DNA sequence: TGTGCCAGCAGCCTAGGGACGTATAGCAATCAGCCCCAGCATTTT. It yields the protein CASSLGTYSNQPQHF. The J gene is TRBJ1-5, the V gene TRBV6-2 or TRBV6-3; a weak D match, TRBD1 (5 bases). Trimming shortened V by 6 bases and J by 0 bases, and 12 bases separated the two germline ends. CDR3 length equals 15 residues. Germline assignment: CDR1 MNHEY and CDR2 SVGEGT.

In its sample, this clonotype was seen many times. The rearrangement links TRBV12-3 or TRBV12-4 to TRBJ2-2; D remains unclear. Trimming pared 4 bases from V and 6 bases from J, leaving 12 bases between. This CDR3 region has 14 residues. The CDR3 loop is CASSSSIGAGELFF. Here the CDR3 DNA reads TGTGCCAGCAGTTCATCTATCGGAGCCGGGGAGCTGTTTTTT.

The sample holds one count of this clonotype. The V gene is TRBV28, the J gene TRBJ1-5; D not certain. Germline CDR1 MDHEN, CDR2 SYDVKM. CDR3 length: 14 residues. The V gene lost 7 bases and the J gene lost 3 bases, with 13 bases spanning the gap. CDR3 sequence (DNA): TGTGCCAGCACCCGCGGCGGCAACAATCAGCCCCAGCATTTT. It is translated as CASTRGGNNQPQHF.

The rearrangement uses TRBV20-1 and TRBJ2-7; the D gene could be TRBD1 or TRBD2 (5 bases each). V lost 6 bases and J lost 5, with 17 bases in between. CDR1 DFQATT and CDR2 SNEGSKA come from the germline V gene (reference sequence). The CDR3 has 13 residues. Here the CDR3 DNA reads TGCAGTGCCCCGGGACCAACTATCGACGAGCAGTACTTC. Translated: CSAPGPTIDEQYF.

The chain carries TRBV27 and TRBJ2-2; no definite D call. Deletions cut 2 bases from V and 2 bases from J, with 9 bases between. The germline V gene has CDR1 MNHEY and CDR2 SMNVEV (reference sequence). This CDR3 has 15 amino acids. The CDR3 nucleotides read TGTGCCAGCAGTTTAACCAGGCTAAACACCGGGGAGCTGTTTTTT. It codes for CASSLTRLNTGELFF.

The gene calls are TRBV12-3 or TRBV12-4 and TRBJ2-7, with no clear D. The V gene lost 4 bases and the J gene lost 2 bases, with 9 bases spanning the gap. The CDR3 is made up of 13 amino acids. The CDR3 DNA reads TGTGCCAGCAGTTCCGGTATTACCTACGAGCAGTACTTC. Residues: CASSSGITYEQYF.

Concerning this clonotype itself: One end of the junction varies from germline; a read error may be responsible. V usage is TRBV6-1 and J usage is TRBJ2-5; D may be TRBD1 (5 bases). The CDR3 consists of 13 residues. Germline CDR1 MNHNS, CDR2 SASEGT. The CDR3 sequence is CASSEGVQETQYF. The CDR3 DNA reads TGTGCCAGCAGCGAAGGGGTACAAGAGACCCAGTACTTC.

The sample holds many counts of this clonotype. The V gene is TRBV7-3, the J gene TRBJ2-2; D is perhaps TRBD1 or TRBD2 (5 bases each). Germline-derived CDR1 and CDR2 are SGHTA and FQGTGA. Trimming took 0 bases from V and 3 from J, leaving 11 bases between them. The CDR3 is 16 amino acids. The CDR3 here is CASSLTGLADTGELFF. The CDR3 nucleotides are TGTGCCAGCAGCTTAACGGGGCTAGCCGACACCGGGGAGCTGTTTTTT.

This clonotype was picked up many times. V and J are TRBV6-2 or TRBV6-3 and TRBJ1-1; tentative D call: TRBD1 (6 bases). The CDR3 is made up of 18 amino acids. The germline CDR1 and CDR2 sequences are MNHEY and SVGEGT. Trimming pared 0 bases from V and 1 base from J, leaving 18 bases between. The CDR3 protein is CASSYSTGQSARNTEAFF. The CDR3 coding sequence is TGTGCCAGCAGTTACTCGACAGGACAAAGTGCGAGGAACACTGAAGCTTTCTTT.

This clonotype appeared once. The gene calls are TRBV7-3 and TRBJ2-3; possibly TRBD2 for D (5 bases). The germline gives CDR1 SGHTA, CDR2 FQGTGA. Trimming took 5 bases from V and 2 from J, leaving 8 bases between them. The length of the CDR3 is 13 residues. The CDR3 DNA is TGTGCCAGCAGCGTCGGACTCACAGATACGCAGTATTTT. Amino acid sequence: CASSVGLTDTQYF.

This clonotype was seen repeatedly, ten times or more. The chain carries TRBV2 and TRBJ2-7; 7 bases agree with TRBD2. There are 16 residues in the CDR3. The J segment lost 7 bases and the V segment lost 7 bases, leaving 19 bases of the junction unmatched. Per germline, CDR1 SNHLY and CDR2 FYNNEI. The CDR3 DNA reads TGTGCCAGCATTGGGGGGGTGGGCTTAGAACGAGGAGAGCAGTACTTC. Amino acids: CASIGGVGLERGEQYF.

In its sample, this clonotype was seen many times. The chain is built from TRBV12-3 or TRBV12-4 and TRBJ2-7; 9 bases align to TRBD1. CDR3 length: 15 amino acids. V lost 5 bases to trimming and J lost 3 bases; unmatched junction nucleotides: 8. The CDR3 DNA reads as TGTGCCAGCAGTCTAAATCCGGGACAGGGCTACGAGCAGTACTTC. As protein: CASSLNPGQGYEQYF.

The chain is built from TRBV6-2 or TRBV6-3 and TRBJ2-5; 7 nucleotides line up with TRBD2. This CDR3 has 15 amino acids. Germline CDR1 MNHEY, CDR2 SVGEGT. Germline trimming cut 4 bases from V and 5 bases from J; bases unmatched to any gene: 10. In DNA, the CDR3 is TGTGCCAGCAGTTCCCTAGCGGTCCCCGGGGAGACCCAGTACTTC. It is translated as CASSSLAVPGETQYF.

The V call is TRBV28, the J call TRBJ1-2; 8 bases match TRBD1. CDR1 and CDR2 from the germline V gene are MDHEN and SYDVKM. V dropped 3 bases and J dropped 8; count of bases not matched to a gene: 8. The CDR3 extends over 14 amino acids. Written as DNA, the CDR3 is TGTGCCAGCAGTTTCCTGACAGGGGTTGACGGCTACACCTTC. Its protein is CASSFLTGVDGYTF.

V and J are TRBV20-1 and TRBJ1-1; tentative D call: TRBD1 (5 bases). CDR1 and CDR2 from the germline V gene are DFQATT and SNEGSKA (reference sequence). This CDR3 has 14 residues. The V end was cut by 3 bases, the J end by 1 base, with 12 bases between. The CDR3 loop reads CSARREGPNTEAFF. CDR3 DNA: TGCAGTGCTAGGAGGGAGGGGCCGAACACTGAAGCTTTCTTT.

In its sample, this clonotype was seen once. This CDR3 is CASSTGTENSPLHF. CDR3 nucleotide sequence: TGTGCCAGCAGTACCGGGACAGAGAATTCACCCCTCCACTTT. V usage is TRBV6-1 and J usage is TRBJ1-6, with TRBD1 matching 7 bases. The germline CDR1 and CDR2 sequences are MNHNS and SASEGT. CDR3 length: 14 amino acids. With V trimmed by 5 bases and J by 7 bases, 5 bases remained unmatched.

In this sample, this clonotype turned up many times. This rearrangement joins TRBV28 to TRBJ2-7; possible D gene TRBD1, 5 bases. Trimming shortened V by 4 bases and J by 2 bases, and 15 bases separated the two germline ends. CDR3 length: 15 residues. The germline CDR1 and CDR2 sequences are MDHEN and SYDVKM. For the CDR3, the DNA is TGTGCCAGCAGTTCCGAGGACATCCATCCCTACGAGCAGTACTTC. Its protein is CASSSEDIHPYEQYF.

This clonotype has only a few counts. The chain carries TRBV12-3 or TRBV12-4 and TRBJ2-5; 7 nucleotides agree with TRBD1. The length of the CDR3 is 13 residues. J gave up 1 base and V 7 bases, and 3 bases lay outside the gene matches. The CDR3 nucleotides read TGTGCCAGCATCGGGACAGTCCAAGAGACCCAGTACTTC. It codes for CASIGTVQETQYF.

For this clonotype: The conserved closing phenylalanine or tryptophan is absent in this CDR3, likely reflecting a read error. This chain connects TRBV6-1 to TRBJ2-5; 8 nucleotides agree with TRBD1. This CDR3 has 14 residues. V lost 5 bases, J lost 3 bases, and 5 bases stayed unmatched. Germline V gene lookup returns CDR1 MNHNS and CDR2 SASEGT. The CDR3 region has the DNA TGTGCCAGCAGTCGACAGGGGAGGAAAGAGACCCAGTACCTC. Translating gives CASSRQGRKETQYL.

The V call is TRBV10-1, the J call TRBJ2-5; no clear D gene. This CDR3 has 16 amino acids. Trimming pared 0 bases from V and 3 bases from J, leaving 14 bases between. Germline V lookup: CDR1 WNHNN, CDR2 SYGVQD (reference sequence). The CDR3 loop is CASSESVGINKETQYF. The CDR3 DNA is TGCGCCAGCAGTGAGTCAGTGGGGATTAATAAAGAGACCCAGTACTTC.

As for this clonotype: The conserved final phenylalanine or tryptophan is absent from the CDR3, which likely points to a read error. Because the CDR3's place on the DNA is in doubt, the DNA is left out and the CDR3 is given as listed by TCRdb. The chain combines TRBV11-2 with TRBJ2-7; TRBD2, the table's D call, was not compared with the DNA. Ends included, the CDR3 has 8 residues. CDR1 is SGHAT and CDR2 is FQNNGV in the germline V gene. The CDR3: CASSLVAG.